These T cell receptor beta chains were read from a single sample in a study of blood T cell repertoires in COVID-19. The protocol was immunoSEQ multiplex PCR, while the TCRdb copy is restricted to in-frame clones and leaves out a portion. The table records under 200,000 clones, 65% to 85% of them present only once. The source material was PBMCs or T cells enriched from blood (not recorded which). Source of these receptors: a woman in her sixties who had recovered from COVID-19. Each CDR3 is given with its conserved first and last residue. D genes are given only for firm matches. Only some rows state a clone size, as once, few, many or a class for expanded clones.

cdr3_length	clone_size	j_call	v_call	d_call	cdr3_nt	cdr3_aa
13	-	TRBJ2-1	TRBV7-3	-	TGTGCCAGCAGCTTAAGCGGCCACAATGAGCAGTTCTTC	CASSLSGHNEQFF
16	-	TRBJ2-1	TRBV4-1	-	TGCGCCAGCAGCCAAACCAGCGTCAGCTCCTACAATGAGCAGTTCTTC	CASSQTSVSSYNEQFF
15	-	TRBJ1-4	TRBV9	TRBD1	TGTGCCAACAGCGTGGGGGACAGGACTAATGAAAAACTGTTTTTT	CANSVGDRTNEKLFF
13	once	TRBJ2-7	TRBV18	TRBD2	TGTGCCAGCTCTCCCTCGGGGGGACGGGCGCAGTACTTC	CASSPSGGRAQYF
18	few	TRBJ2-7	TRBV4-1	-	TGCGCCAGCAGCCAAGAACCACGAGGGACATGGTCCTCCTACGAGCAGTACTTC	CASSQEPRGTWSSYEQYF
15	once	TRBJ2-2	TRBV7-2	-	TGTGCCAGCAGCTCAACCCGACAGTACACCGGGGAGCTGTTTTTT	CASSSTRQYTGELFF
15	-	TRBJ2-5	TRBV5-1	-	TGCGCCAGCAGCTCCATGGGGCCATGGGAAGAGACCCAGTACTTC	CASSSMGPWEETQYF
14	-	TRBJ1-1	TRBV20-1	-	TGCAGTGCTAGTAAATCCCCAGGGAACACTGAAGCTTTCTTT	CSASKSPGNTEAFF
14	-	TRBJ1-1	TRBV3-1/TRBV3-2	-	TGTGCCAGCAGCCAGGATTACAGAAACACTGAAGCTTTCTTT	CASSQDYRNTEAFF
14	-	TRBJ2-1	TRBV21-1	-	TGTGCCAGCAGCGAGGGGGAGACTGGCAATGAGCAGTTCTTC	CASSEGETGNEQFF
15	-	TRBJ1-6	TRBV30	TRBD1	TGTGCCTGGAGAGAACCGACAGGGATTAGTTCACCCCTCCACTTT	CAWREPTGISSPLHF
15	few	TRBJ2-7	TRBV6-5	-	TGTGCCAGCAGGAAAGACAGGTCCTACGTCTACGAGCAGTACTTC	CASRKDRSYVYEQYF
13	-	TRBJ1-5	TRBV10-2	TRBD1	TGCGCCAGCAGGGGACAGGGGGGACAGCCCCAGCATTTT	CASRGQGGQPQHF
13	-	TRBJ1-1	TRBV27	-	TGTGCCAGCAGTGGGGCAGGGTTGGCTGAAGCTTTCTTT	CASSGAGLAEAFF
15	-	TRBJ2-3	TRBV29-1	-	TGCAGCGTTGAAGAATCGACTAGGATGCCAGATACGCAGTATTTT	CSVEESTRMPDTQYF
17	-	TRBJ2-1	TRBV18	TRBD2	TGTGCCAGCTCACCAGAAACGGGACTAGCGGGGGGGCATGAGCAGTTCTTC	CASSPETGLAGGHEQFF
14	-	TRBJ1-5	TRBV5-1	-	TGCGCCAGCAGCACACAGGCGGGGGGGCAGCCCCAGCATTTT	CASSTQAGGQPQHF
15	-	TRBJ2-7	TRBV5-1	-	TGCGCCAGCAGCCCGGGTGGGGGGAGCTCCTACGAGCAGTACTTC	CASSPGGGSSYEQYF
15	once	TRBJ2-1	TRBV24-1	-	TGTGCCACCAGCCAGGGTGCCGGGGGCTACAATGAGCAGTTCTTC	CATSQGAGGYNEQFF
16	-	TRBJ1-6	TRBV5-1	TRBD1	TGCGCCAGCAGCGCGCGGACAGGGGGGGATAATTCACCCCTCCACTTT	CASSARTGGDNSPLHF
14	-	TRBJ2-2	TRBV3-1/TRBV3-2	-	TGTGCCAGCAGCCCAGACTCTTATACCGGGGAGCTGTTTTTT	CASSPDSYTGELFF
15	-	TRBJ2-2	TRBV19	-	TGTGCCAGTAGTATTAGTGGACATAACACCGGGGAGCTGTTTTTT	CASSISGHNTGELFF
16	-	TRBJ1-2	TRBV27	-	TGTGCCAGCAGTCAATCTCGGGAGGGAGTAGGGTGGGGCTACACCTTC	CASSQSREGVGWGYTF
15	once	TRBJ2-7	TRBV3-1/TRBV3-2	TRBD1	TGTGCCAGCAGCCCCGGACAGGGGCAATCCTACGAGCAGTACTTC	CASSPGQGQSYEQYF
14	-	TRBJ1-2	TRBV10-3	-	TGTGCCACCATGGGACTGAATAGCAACTATGGCTACACCTTC	CATMGLNSNYGYTF
13	-	TRBJ1-1	TRBV5-1	TRBD1	TGCGCCAGCAGTTTTACAGGGGGCACTGAAGCTTTCTTT	CASSFTGGTEAFF
15	-	TRBJ2-1	TRBV5-1	TRBD2	TGCGCCAGCAGCCTGGGGACTAGCGGTGTTAATGAGCAGTTCTTC	CASSLGTSGVNEQFF
14	-	TRBJ1-2	TRBV18	TRBD1	TGTGCCAGCTCCCACAAGCGACAGGGCTATGGCTACACCTTC	CASSHKRQGYGYTF
13	-	TRBJ1-5	TRBV19	-	TGTGCCAGTAGTGACCAGGCTAATCAGCCCCAGCATTTT	CASSDQANQPQHF
15	-	TRBJ2-3	TRBV7-3	TRBD1	TGTGCCAGCAGCTTTACAGGGGGTCACACAGATACGCAGTATTTT	CASSFTGGHTDTQYF
13	-	TRBJ1-2	TRBV28	-	TGTGCCAGCAGAGTTTACCCTAGGGAGGGCTACACCTTC	CASRVYPREGYTF
14	-	TRBJ2-2	TRBV5-1	-	TGCGCCAGCAGCTCCCAGGTGACACCCGGGGAGCTGTTTTTT	CASSSQVTPGELFF
13	-	TRBJ1-3	TRBV4-1	-	TGCGCCAGCAGCCAAGAGGGATCCAGGGTGATGGATTTT	CASSQEGSRVMDF
13	-	TRBJ1-1	TRBV5-1	-	TGCGCCAGCGCCCCTACCGTGGACACTGAAGCTTTCTTT	CASAPTVDTEAFF
14	-	TRBJ2-3	TRBV2	-	TGTGCCAGCAGTGAAAGAGGGAGCACAGATACGCAGTATTTT	CASSERGSTDTQYF
14	-	TRBJ1-5	TRBV7-2	-	TGTGCCAGCAGCCTGGACAGTTTCAATCAGCCCCAGCATTTT	CASSLDSFNQPQHF
14	few	TRBJ2-3	TRBV29-1	-	TGCAGCGTTGAGGGGGGCAGGGGGACAGATACGCAGTATTTT	CSVEGGRGTDTQYF
14	-	TRBJ1-1	TRBV5-1	-	TGCGCCAGCAGCTTGCAAACAGCGAACACTGAAGCTTTCTTT	CASSLQTANTEAFF
15	-	TRBJ2-2	TRBV5-4	-	TGTGCCAGCAGCCTTAGGACAGCGAACACCGGGGAGCTGTTTTTT	CASSLRTANTGELFF
14	few	TRBJ2-5	TRBV9	TRBD1	TGTGCCAGCAGCGTGGGACAGATACAAGAGACCCAGTACTTC	CASSVGQIQETQYF
14	-	TRBJ2-3	TRBV5-1	TRBD2	TGCGCCAGCAGCTTAACGGGACTAACGGATACGCAGTATTTT	CASSLTGLTDTQYF
14	-	TRBJ2-1	TRBV7-2	-	TGTGCCAGCAGCTTGGAGAGCTCCTACAATGAGCAGTTCTTC	CASSLESSYNEQFF
12	-	TRBJ1-1	TRBV5-1	TRBD1	TGCGCCAGCAGCGGGACAGGACCTGAAGCTTTCTTT	CASSGTGPEAFF
16	-	TRBJ1-4	TRBV19	-	TGTGCCAGTAGTGTCTGGGACACTCAGTGGGGTGAAAAACTGTTTTTT	CASSVWDTQWGEKLFF
13	once	TRBJ1-1	TRBV7-9	-	TGTGCCAGCAGCTTTGGCATGAACACTGAAGCTTTCTTT	CASSFGMNTEAFF
14	-	TRBJ2-7	TRBV18	-	TGTGCCAGCTCACCAGGCGGGTCGACCTACGAGCAGTACTTC	CASSPGGSTYEQYF
15	-	TRBJ1-5	TRBV2	TRBD1	TGTGCCAGTTCACAGGGGGCGATCCGGAATCAGCCCCAGCATTTT	CASSQGAIRNQPQHF
15	-	TRBJ1-1	TRBV18	-	TGTGCCAGCCGTCTGGCCCAGGGAGGGATCACTGAAGCTTTCTTT	CASRLAQGGITEAFF
16	-	TRBJ2-7	TRBV3-1/TRBV3-2	TRBD2	TGTGCCAGCAGCCCTAGCGGGAGTCGCAGTAACGGCGAGCAGTACTTC	CASSPSGSRSNGEQYF
13	-	TRBJ1-5	TRBV12-3/TRBV12-4	-	TGTGCCAGCAGTTCTTACAGGGATCAGCCCCAGCATTTT	CASSSYRDQPQHF